This T cell receptor (beta chain) is drawn from a study of CD8 T cells in Susac syndrome. Random hexamers were used to reverse transcribe an amount of about 0.45 to 1 ug RNA. MiXCR was run by TCRdb on the immunoSEQ multiplex PCR reads, yielding one entry per CDR3 protein. Among 210,000 or so distinct CDR3 sequences listed, approximately 90% were seen once. Germline V gene data show CDR1 as LNHDA and CDR2 as SQIVND (reference sequence). Trimming pared 7 bases from V and 5 bases from J, leaving 14 bases between. There are 13 residues in the CDR3. The chain is built from TRBV19 and TRBJ1-1; tentative D call: TRBD1 (6 bases). Sequencing was done on a sample of CD8+ T cells from PBMCs. This clonotype originated in a human donor with multiple sclerosis. The CDR3 DNA is TGTGCCAGTATGCAGGGGATGAGAACTGAAGCTTTCTTT. Protein sequence: CASMQGMRTEAFF. Supplemented by reference TRBV19 and TRBJ1-1, the full variable domain reads DGGITQSPKYLFRKEGQNVTLSCEQNLNHDAMYWYRQDPGQGLRLIYYSQIVNDFQKGDIAEGYSVSREKKESFPLTVTSAQKNPTAFYLCASMQGMRTEAFFGQGTRLTVV.